These T cell receptor beta chains were read from a single sample in a study of blood T cells in healthy people across ages. One entry per CDR3 protein, called by TCRdb with MiXCR from the 5' RACE reads. Of 800,000 or so distinct CDR3 sequences detected, more than 20% appear once; the ten largest clones hold 3% to 4.5%. These records were also assigned to another study, of T cells of mothers and their children.

The sequenced sample consisted of blood. These receptors were collected from a boy aged 5 to 17 in good health. The CDR3 runs from the conserved cysteine through the conserved F or W. D genes are given only for firm matches. Only part of the rows carry a size: once, few, many, or a class if the clone is expanded.

CDR3 length | J gene | D gene | V gene | clone size | CDR3 DNA | CDR3 protein
13 | TRBJ1-2 | TRBD1 | TRBV29-1 | . | TGCAGCGTTCGGACAGGACTCTCCTTAAGCTACACCTTC | CSVRTGLSLSYTF
13 | TRBJ2-3 | . | TRBV24-1 | . | TGTGCCACCAGTGAGACTACAGGGCATACGCAGTATTTT | CATSETTGHTQYF
16 | TRBJ2-1 | TRBD2 | TRBV4-1 | . | TGCGCCAGCAGCCAAAGGGGGACTAGCGGGTACAATGAGCAGTTCTTC | CASSQRGTSGYNEQFF
11 | TRBJ2-5 | . | TRBV29-1 | . | TGCAGCGTGGGGGCCAAAGAGACCCAGTACTTC | CSVGAKETQYF
16 | TRBJ2-7 | . | TRBV20-1 | few | TGCAGTGCTAGGCCGAAGCTCCGACAGGATTGGACCGAGCAGTACTTC | CSARPKLRQDWTEQYF
18 | TRBJ1-2 | TRBD1 | TRBV27 | . | TGTGCCAGCAGTTTCCTGTGGCAGGGGGCGCATGGTCTGCGTGGCTACACCTTC | CASSFLWQGAHGLRGYTF
12 | TRBJ2-7 | TRBD1 | TRBV6-2/TRBV6-3 | few | TGTGCCAGCGGACAGGTAGCCTACGAGCAGTACTTC | CASGQVAYEQYF
12 | TRBJ2-1 | . | TRBV28 | few | TGTGCCAGCAGTTTCGCCGACAATGAGCAGTTCTTC | CASSFADNEQFF
13 | TRBJ2-2 | . | TRBV5-1 | few | TGCGCCAGCGAATCTTCGAACACCGGGGAGCTGTTTTTT | CASESSNTGELFF
13 | TRBJ1-5 | TRBD1 | TRBV27 | . | TGTGCCAGCAGTTTCGGCAGGGGGCAGCCCCAGCATTTT | CASSFGRGQPQHF
16 | TRBJ2-6 | TRBD1 | TRBV28 | few | TGTGCCAGCAGGGGACAGGGGGCGCGCGGGGCCAACGTCCTGACTTTC | CASRGQGARGANVLTF
13 | TRBJ1-1 | . | TRBV7-9 | . | TGTGCCAGCAGCTTCGTCACCCCCACTGAAGTTTTCTTT | CASSFVTPTEVFF
13 | TRBJ2-5 | . | TRBV20-1 | few | TGCAGTGCTGAGCAGGGGATCGGAGAGACCCAGTACTTC | CSAEQGIGETQYF
14 | TRBJ1-6 | . | TRBV4-3 | . | TGCGCCAGCAGCCAAGAAGGGCAGTATTCACCCCTCCACTTT | CASSQEGQYSPLHF
14 | TRBJ2-3 | TRBD2 | TRBV20-1 | many | TGCAGTGCTAGAGATAGCGGGAGGGCAGATACGCAGTATTTT | CSARDSGRADTQYF
13 | TRBJ2-2 | . | TRBV11-3 | few | TGTGCCAGCAACTCACAGGGTTCCGGGGAGCTGTTTTTT | CASNSQGSGELFF
13 | TRBJ2-1 | TRBD2 | TRBV3-1 | . | TGTGCCAGCAGCCCCGTTGGGGGGGATGAGCAGTTCTTC | CASSPVGGDEQFF
15 | TRBJ2-5 | . | TRBV28 | . | TGTGCCAGCAGTTCCCAGGGAGTTCTTCAAGAGACCCAGTACTTC | CASSSQGVLQETQYF
13 | TRBJ2-7 | . | TRBV19 | few | TGTGCCAGTAGAGAGGGGAGGTCCTACGAGCAGTACTTC | CASREGRSYEQYF
17 | TRBJ2-5 | TRBD2 | TRBV12-3/TRBV12-4 | . | TGTGCCAGCAGTTTAGTACTAGCGGGGGGGTACCAAGAGACCCAGTACTTC | CASSLVLAGGYQETQYF
16 | TRBJ2-4 | TRBD2 | TRBV7-9 | few | TGTGCCAGCAGCTTAGCAGGGCCGGGGGGCAAAAACATTCAGTACTTC | CASSLAGPGGKNIQYF
15 | TRBJ2-5 | . | TRBV20-1 | few | TGCAGTGCTAGAGATACGGCGAAACCCCAAGAGACCCAGTACTTC | CSARDTAKPQETQYF
15 | TRBJ1-2 | TRBD1 | TRBV7-2 | few | TGTGCCAGCAGCCCGAAGACAGGGGGCTTTGGTGGCTACACCTTC | CASSPKTGGFGGYTF
16 | TRBJ2-1 | . | TRBV27 | few | TGTGCCAGCAGTTTAGGGGTGGGATATTCCTACAATGAGCAGTTCTTC | CASSLGVGYSYNEQFF
13 | TRBJ2-5 | . | TRBV20-1 | few | TGCAGTGCTAGACTGGGCAGGGAAGAGACCCAGTACTTC | CSARLGREETQYF
15 | TRBJ1-3 | . | TRBV10-3 | few | TGTGCCATCAGTGAGTGGTTGAGCTCTGGAAACACCATATATTTT | CAISEWLSSGNTIYF
16 | TRBJ1-4 | TRBD1 | TRBV20-1 | . | TGCAGTGCCAGTGGGACAGACCCTGCAACTAATGAAAAACTGTTTTTT | CSASGTDPATNEKLFF
14 | TRBJ1-1 | . | TRBV28 | . | TGTGCCAGCAGTTATCCCGGGTCCCGGATTGAAGCTTTCTTT | CASSYPGSRIEAFF
12 | TRBJ2-7 | . | TRBV15 | . | TGTGCCACCAGCAGAGATTCTCTCGAGCAGTACTTC | CATSRDSLEQYF
13 | TRBJ1-3 | . | TRBV29-1 | . | TGCAGCGTTGGGCTCGACTCTGGAAACACCATATATTTT | CSVGLDSGNTIYF
15 | TRBJ2-1 | . | TRBV29-1 | . | TGCAGCGTGGGGGTTTTGGGGGACTCCTACAATGAGCAGTTCTTC | CSVGVLGDSYNEQFF
16 | TRBJ2-7 | TRBD2 | TRBV18 | . | TGTGCCAGCTCACCATCAACTTGGGAGGGTTCCTACGAGCAGTACTTC | CASSPSTWEGSYEQYF
13 | TRBJ1-5 | . | TRBV27 | . | TGTGCCAGCAGCAGGACGGTTCAATCTGCCCAGCATTTT | CASSRTVQSAQHF
18 | TRBJ2-5 | . | TRBV2 | few | TGTGCCACCAGAAGATTCCCTAGCCCAGGTCCTCGATCAGAGACCCAGTACTTC | CATRRFPSPGPRSETQYF
15 | TRBJ1-1 | TRBD1 | TRBV29-1 | . | TGCAGCGCCGGACAGGGGACTATGTGGAACACTGAAGCTTTCTTT | CSAGQGTMWNTEAFF
15 | TRBJ2-1 | TRBD1 | TRBV20-1 | . | TGCAGTGCTAAGGGGGGGGGACAGGGATACAATGAGCAGTTCTTC | CSAKGGGQGYNEQFF
12 | TRBJ2-1 | TRBD2 | TRBV20-1 | . | TGCAGTCTAGCGGGGGGGATCAATGAGCAGTTCTTC | CSLAGGINEQFF
15 | TRBJ1-5 | . | TRBV20-1 | . | TGCAGTGCTAGAGTGGCGGGAACGGGCAATCAGCCCCAGCATTTT | CSARVAGTGNQPQHF
14 | TRBJ2-7 | TRBD2 | TRBV4-3 | few | TGCGCCAGCAGCCAGGGGATACTAGCGACCGAGCAGTACTTC | CASSQGILATEQYF
15 | TRBJ2-1 | . | TRBV9 | few | TGTGCCAGCAGCGTAGGGCGCCAAGCGGGCTATGAGCAGTTCTTC | CASSVGRQAGYEQFF
14 | TRBJ1-5 | . | TRBV4-3 | . | TGCGCCAGCAGCCCGGGACCCGTAGGTGAGCCCCAGCATTTT | CASSPGPVGEPQHF
14 | TRBJ1-4 | TRBD1 | TRBV20-1 | . | TGCAGTGCTAGGCAGGACAGGGAGGCTGAAAAACTGTTTTTT | CSARQDREAEKLFF
12 | TRBJ1-4 | . | TRBV3-1 | . | TGTGCCAGCAGCCATTCGGGGGAGGAACTGTTTTTT | CASSHSGEELFF
15 | TRBJ2-7 | . | TRBV11-2 | . | TGTGCCGGCAGCTTCGACGGGGGCGCCACCTACGAGCAGTACTTC | CAGSFDGGATYEQYF
15 | TRBJ2-7 | . | TRBV7-2 | . | TGTGCCAGCAGCCCATCGCACTCGAGCTCCTACGAGCAGTACTTC | CASSPSHSSSYEQYF
14 | TRBJ2-7 | TRBD1 | TRBV15 | few | TGTGCCACCAGGAGGAGACAGGGACCCTACGAGCAGTACTTC | CATRRRQGPYEQYF
14 | TRBJ2-5 | . | TRBV9 | . | TGTGCCAGCAGCGCCAGGGGGGGGCAGGAGACCCAGTACTTC | CASSARGGQETQYF
16 | TRBJ2-7 | TRBD2 | TRBV20-1 | . | TGCAGTGCTAGAGATGCGGGGGGTAGCGGGAGCTACGAGCAGTACTTC | CSARDAGGSGSYEQYF
14 | TRBJ2-3 | . | TRBV7-9 | . | TGTGCCAGCAGCTTTGCTGGAGTCTGGGATACGCAGTATTTT | CASSFAGVWDTQYF
16 | TRBJ2-7 | TRBD2 | TRBV7-2 | . | TGTGCCAGCAGCCAACCAATAAGCGGGAGCTCCTACGAGCAGTACTTC | CASSQPISGSSYEQYF
13 | TRBJ2-5 | . | TRBV12-3/TRBV12-4 | . | TGTGCCAGCAGTTATCAGCCCCAAGAGACCCAGTACTTC | CASSYQPQETQYF
20 | TRBJ2-3 | TRBD2 | TRBV28 | . | TGTGCCAGCAGTTTCCCTTCGACTAGCGGGGGGCTCTTTAGCACAGATACGCAGTATTTT | CASSFPSTSGGLFSTDTQYF
15 | TRBJ2-5 | TRBD2 | TRBV20-1 | . | TGCAGTGCCGTACTAGCGGGGGGGCCAGAAGAGACCCAGTACTTC | CSAVLAGGPEETQYF